The T cell receptor (beta chain) described here comes from a study of cytomegalovirus exposure and HLA in healthy donors. This clone was detected once. Its antigen is still unknown. Study-level findings and limits: In vitro, a few CMV-associated chains proved specific for CMV antigens. Accounts indicate the classifier identified cytomegalovirus status with strong specificity and sensitivity.

Assay used: immunoSEQ multiplex PCR; TCRdb lists only in-frame clones, some missing. The data hold some 200,000 clones, with 80% to 95% observed a single time. The source material was PBMCs. This clonotype originated in a woman between 18 and 29 years old in good health and CMV-seronegative.

The CDR3 spells CASSLSRDRGGDQPQHF. The CDR3 DNA follows: TGTGCCAGCTCACTTAGTCGAGACAGGGGGGGCGATCAGCCCCAGCATTTT. V gene TRBV18 combines with J gene TRBJ1-5; 9 nucleotides agree with TRBD1. From germline, CDR1 is KGHSH and CDR2 LQKENI. The CDR3 spans 17 residues. The V gene end was trimmed by 4 bases and the J gene end by 5 bases; junction bases not matched to a gene: 12.